The 27 T cell receptor beta chains below come from one sample, sequenced in a study of T cell changes during pregnancy in multiple sclerosis. Data came from immunoSEQ multiplex PCR; TCRdb stores just in-frame clones and leaves some out. The profile shows some 40,000 clones, 85% to 90% of them singletons. The input for sequencing was peripheral blood, taken in the second trimester of pregnancy. The receptors derive from a female donor in good health, enrolled as a control in a pregnancy study.

The rearrangement links TRBV29-1 to TRBJ1-1; D remains ambiguous. Trimming took off 1 base at V and 2 bases at J, with 8 bases between the two ends. Germline V gene sequence: CDR1 SQVTM, CDR2 ANQGSEA. CDR3 length: 13 residues. CDR3 sequence (DNA): TGCAGCGTTGAAGTGGCCCTTAACACTGAAGCTTTCTTT. Protein sequence: CSVEVALNTEAFF.

CDR3 sequence (DNA): TGTGCCAGCAGCACCAGCGGCTACCCCTCGGGGGATACGCAGTATTTT. Protein: CASSTSGYPSGDTQYF. V is TRBV5-4 and J is TRBJ2-3; possible D gene TRBD2, 5 bases. The CDR3 contains 16 residues. Per germline, CDR1 SGHNT and CDR2 YYREEE (reference sequence). V was shortened by 4 bases and J by 6 bases, with 21 bases between the two germline ends.

V and J are TRBV6-1 and TRBJ2-7; D gene ambiguous. CDR1 is MNHNS and CDR2 is SASEGT in the germline V gene. Between the trimmed V and J ends, which lost 0 bases and 5 bases, there was a span of 8 bases. The CDR3 covers 13 residues. CDR3: CASSEARLNEQYF. The CDR3 nucleotides are TGTGCCAGCAGTGAAGCGCGGTTGAACGAGCAGTACTTC.

The rearrangement uses TRBV5-4 and TRBJ1-3, with TRBD1 as a possible D gene (6 bases). Germline V gene lookup returns CDR1 SGHNT and CDR2 YYREEE (reference sequence). Deletions cut 0 bases from V and 4 bases from J, with 8 bases between. The CDR3 is 14 amino acids. For the CDR3, the DNA is TGTGCCAGCAGCTTGGACAGGGTAGGAAACACCATATATTTT. Encoded protein: CASSLDRVGNTIYF.

The genes are TRBV15 and TRBJ1-2; 9 nucleotides line up with TRBD1. Germline CDR1 and CDR2: LNHNV and YYDKDF (reference sequence). V trimming: 5 bases; J trimming: 4 bases; junction bases outside the gene matches: 5. The CDR3 contains 14 residues. The CDR3 bases are TGTGCCACCAGCCTTCCGGGACAGGGCTATGGCTACACCTTC. Translated, it gives CATSLPGQGYGYTF.

This chain joins TRBV5-4 and TRBJ2-2; the match to TRBD2 covers 8 bases. Trimming removed 3 bases from V and 2 bases from J; junction bases left unmatched: 6. This CDR3 comprises 16 residues. Germline V gene data show CDR1 as SGHNT and CDR2 as YYREEE (reference sequence). The CDR3 protein is CASSSGGRSNTGELFF. The CDR3 bases are TGTGCCAGCAGCTCTGGCGGGAGGTCAAACACCGGGGAGCTGTTTTTT. The full variable domain, in which reference TRBV5-4 and TRBJ2-2 provide the parts outside the CDR3, is ETGVTQSPTHLIKTRGQQVTLRCSSQSGHNTVSWYQQALGQGPQFIFQYYREEENGRGNFPPRFSGLQFPNYSSELNVNALELDDSALYLCASSSGGRSNTGELFFGEGSRLTVL.

The rearrangement links TRBV7-8 to TRBJ2-5; 8 bases line up with TRBD2. With V trimmed by 5 bases and J by 2 bases, 4 bases remained unmatched. In germline, CDR1 is SGHVS, CDR2 FQNEAQ. The CDR3 consists of 14 residues. The DNA for the CDR3 is TGTGCCAGCAGCCCGGGGGGGGCACAAGAGACCCAGTACTTC. Protein product: CASSPGGAQETQYF.

The DNA for the CDR3 is TGTGCCAGCAGCTCTAAAGGGGGGACAGGTTCCTACGAGCAGTACTTC. This codes for CASSSKGGTGSYEQYF. The chain uses TRBV7-8 and TRBJ2-7, with TRBD1 identical over 8 bases. The CDR3 sequence is 16 residues long. Trimming at V came to 4 bases and at J to 1 base, leaving 9 bases not matched to a gene. Germline V gives CDR1 SGHVS, CDR2 FQNEAQ.

The chain links TRBV4-3 to TRBJ2-1; 8 bases agree with TRBD1. V gave up 0 bases and J gave up 2 bases; unmatched junction bases: 6. Germline CDR1 and CDR2: LGHNA and YSLEER. This CDR3 is built from 17 residues. The CDR3 loop reads CASSQDGGTGAYNEQFF. The CDR3, as DNA: TGCGCCAGCAGCCAAGATGGTGGGACAGGAGCCTACAATGAGCAGTTCTTC.

The chain combines TRBV7-2 with TRBJ2-1; 13 bases map to TRBD2. The CDR3 runs to 17 residues. Trimming at V came to 2 bases and at J to 7 bases, leaving 8 bases not matched to a gene. CDR1 is SGHTA and CDR2 is FQGNSA in the germline V gene. CDR3 coding DNA: TGTGCCAGCAGCTTAAACGCCGGGACTAGCGGGGATAATGAGCAGTTCTTC. Amino acids: CASSLNAGTSGDNEQFF.

The chain employs TRBV4-3 and TRBJ2-7; TRBD2 aligns across 8 bases. This CDR3 region has 17 residues. Germline V gene data show CDR1 as LGHNA and CDR2 as YSLEER. J lost 1 base, V lost 5 bases, and 13 bases had no gene match. CDR3 in amino acids: CASSSGLSGGPSYEQYF. The CDR3 DNA reads as TGCGCCAGCAGCAGCGGGTTAAGCGGGGGCCCTTCCTACGAGCAGTACTTC.

The genes are TRBV6-1 and TRBJ2-1, with 12 bases fitting TRBD2. Germline CDR1 and CDR2: MNHNS and SASEGT. The CDR3 runs to 15 residues. The trim removed 6 bases at V and 9 bases at J, leaving 9 bases unmatched. This CDR3 is CASRASGRALGEQFF. The CDR3, as DNA: TGTGCCAGCAGGGCTAGCGGGAGGGCCCTCGGTGAGCAGTTCTTC.

To note about this clone: The same CDR3 is also encoded by other DNA sequences in this sample. The gene calls are TRBV18 and TRBJ2-3; 7 bases are a match to TRBD1. This CDR3 region has 15 residues. CDR1 and CDR2 (germline): KGHSH, LQKENI. Trimming removed 2 bases from V and 0 bases from J; junction bases left unmatched: 2. CDR3 residues: CASSPGTASTDTQYF. The CDR3 nucleotides are TGTGCCAGCTCACCAGGGACAGCTAGCACAGATACGCAGTATTTT. The full variable domain, completed using reference TRBV18 and TRBJ2-3, is NAGVMQNPRHLVRRRGQEARLRCSPMKGHSHVYWYRQLPEEGLKFMVYLQKENIIDESGMPKERFSAEFPKEGPSILRIQQVVRGDSAAYFCASSPGTASTDTQYFGPGTRLTVL.

The chain employs TRBV18 and TRBJ1-1; tentatively, D is TRBD1 (5 bases). In germline, CDR1 is KGHSH, CDR2 LQKENI. V dropped 1 base and J dropped 4 bases, with 10 bases sitting between them. This CDR3 comprises 14 residues. CDR3 DNA sequence: TGTGCCAGCTCACCACAGGGGCTGGGCACTGAAGCTTTCTTT. Translation gives CASSPQGLGTEAFF. The full variable domain, with the rest looked up from reference TRBV18 and TRBJ1-1, is NAGVMQNPRHLVRRRGQEARLRCSPMKGHSHVYWYRQLPEEGLKFMVYLQKENIIDESGMPKERFSAEFPKEGPSILRIQQVVRGDSAAYFCASSPQGLGTEAFFGQGTRLTVV.

This clone occurred once. The chain has TRBV7-2 and TRBJ2-2, with unresolved D. Trimming pared 5 bases from V and 3 bases from J, leaving 10 bases between. CDR3 length: 14 residues. The germline gives CDR1 SGHTA, CDR2 FQGNSA. CDR3 protein: CASSRGSYTGELFF. In DNA form, the CDR3 reads TGTGCCAGCAGCCGCGGCTCATACACCGGGGAGCTGTTTTTT.

The V gene is TRBV19, the J gene TRBJ1-2; TRBD1 is a possible D gene (6 bases). The germline gives CDR1 LNHDA, CDR2 SQIVND (reference sequence). The CDR3 is made up of 16 amino acids. Trimming pared 10 bases from V and 4 bases from J, leaving 25 bases between. CDR3 region: CAIQSRGGAQGYGYTF. CDR3 nucleotides: TGTGCCATTCAGTCTCGCGGGGGGGCGCAGGGCTATGGCTACACCTTC.

The chain uses TRBV5-1 and TRBJ2-3, with 9 bases fitting TRBD2. Trimming cost V 1 base and J 0 bases; bases outside gene matches: 3. Germline CDR1 SGHRS, CDR2 YFSETQ. The CDR3 has 16 residues. CDR3 coding DNA: TGCGCCAGCAGCTTGACCACTAGCGGGAGCACAGATACGCAGTATTTT. This encodes CASSLTTSGSTDTQYF.

Within the sample, this clone is large. The V gene is TRBV6-5, the J gene TRBJ1-6; 8 positions agree with TRBD1. With V trimmed by 2 bases and J by 8 bases, 5 bases remained unmatched. This CDR3 spans 15 amino acids. CDR1 is MNHEY, CDR2 SVGAGI, per germline. CDR3 nucleotide sequence: TGTGCCAGCAGTTACGGGACAGGAGATGATTCACCCCTCCACTTT. Translation gives CASSYGTGDDSPLHF.

This chain links TRBV7-2 with TRBJ2-1; 9 positions agree with TRBD2. The CDR3 covers 17 residues. Germline-derived CDR1 and CDR2 are SGHTA and FQGNSA. V lost 6 bases to trimming and J lost 0 bases; unmatched junction nucleotides: 9. CDR3 amino acids: CASRPGTSRFSYNEQFF. Here the CDR3 DNA reads TGTGCCAGCAGGCCCGGGACTAGCCGGTTCTCCTACAATGAGCAGTTCTTC.

The gene calls are TRBV5-4 and TRBJ1-3; possible D gene TRBD1, 5 bases. V lost 3 bases and J lost 8, with 15 bases in between. CDR1 and CDR2 from the germline V gene are SGHNT and YYREEE (reference sequence). This CDR3 comprises 14 residues. CDR3: CASSSGGVKDTIYF. CDR3 DNA sequence: TGTGCCAGCAGCTCGGGAGGGGTGAAGGACACCATATATTTT.

The chain uses TRBV11-2 and TRBJ2-7; D is possibly TRBD2 (6 bases). Deletions cut 5 bases from V and 0 bases from J, with 14 bases between. Per germline, CDR1 SGHAT and CDR2 FQNNGV. The CDR3 length is 15 residues. The CDR3 sequence: CASSVSGPSSYEQYF. DNA for the CDR3: TGTGCCAGCAGCGTTAGCGGTCCAAGCTCCTACGAGCAGTACTTC. The full variable domain, in which reference TRBV11-2 and TRBJ2-7 provide the parts outside the CDR3, is EAGVAQSPRYKIIEKRQSVAFWCNPISGHATLYWYQQILGQGPKLLIQFQNNGVVDDSQLPKDRFSAERLKGVDSTLKIQPAKLEDSAVYLCASSVSGPSSYEQYFGPGTRLTVT.

The chain links TRBV19 to TRBJ2-2; TRBD1 matches 10 bases. The CDR3 is 16 residues long. Trimming cost V 6 bases and J 3 bases; bases outside gene matches: 7. CDR1 is LNHDA and CDR2 is SQIVND in the germline V gene (reference sequence). The CDR3 is CASRKDGTGDTGELFF. The CDR3 DNA reads as TGTGCCAGTAGAAAGGACGGGACAGGGGACACCGGGGAGCTGTTTTTT.

The genes are TRBV29-1 and TRBJ2-3, with 9 bases fitting TRBD1. With 6 bases clipped from V and 3 bases from J, the junction kept 16 bases outside the gene matches. CDR1 is SQVTM and CDR2 is ANQGSEA in the germline V gene. This CDR3 has 17 amino acids. The DNA of the CDR3 is TGCAGCGTGCACCCCCCGGCCGGGACAGGGCAAACAGATACGCAGTATTTT. Translated: CSVHPPAGTGQTDTQYF.

This clone appeared once. This rearrangement joins TRBV6-1 to TRBJ1-3; D might be TRBD1 (5 bases). Trimming shortened V by 5 bases and J by 3 bases, and 14 bases separated the two germline ends. The CDR3 extends over 15 amino acids. Germline V CDR1 and CDR2: MNHNS, SASEGT. In nucleotides, the CDR3 is TGTGCCAGCAGTAGCCGTGGGGCGTTTGGAAACACCATATATTTT. As protein: CASSSRGAFGNTIYF.

In its sample, this clone was seen once. The V gene is TRBV19, the J gene TRBJ2-3, with D hard to call. The CDR3 is 12 residues long. Germline assignment: CDR1 LNHDA and CDR2 SQIVND (reference sequence). Trimming cost V 4 bases and J 2 bases, with 4 bases left between them. This CDR3 is CASSTNTDTQYF. The CDR3 region has the DNA TGTGCCAGTAGTACCAACACAGATACGCAGTATTTT.

The chain is built from TRBV16 and TRBJ2-7, with 9 bases matching TRBD1. The CDR3 extends over 15 amino acids. CDR1 is KGHSY, CDR2 FQNENV, per germline. The J segment lost 6 bases and the V segment lost 3 bases, leaving 9 bases of the junction unmatched. The DNA of the CDR3 is TGTGCCAGCAGCCATGAGGCCGGGACAGGGCTCGAGCAGTACTTC. Translating it yields CASSHEAGTGLEQYF.

The chain recombines TRBV15 with TRBJ2-7; 8 bases map to TRBD2. The CDR3 is 15 residues long. Germline values: CDR1 LNHNV, CDR2 YYDKDF (reference sequence). V dropped 4 bases and J dropped 3; count of bases not matched to a gene: 8. DNA for the CDR3: TGTGCCACCAGCAAGGAGGGACTAGTAGGCTACGAGCAGTACTTC. Encoded protein: CATSKEGLVGYEQYF.